This T cell receptor beta chain was recovered during a study of cytomegalovirus exposure and HLA in healthy donors (dated by TCRdb to 2016 to 2017). With regard to the full study: According to a later analysis, the roughly 130 validation repertoires were produced on the same platform as the approximately 620 repertoires of the first cohort. The study aimed to test whether signatures of past pathogen exposure could be identified by cataloging public T cell receptors. High-throughput TCR immunosequencing, statistical association of individual TCRs with disease status, and machine learning were combined to predict cytomegalovirus infection status. Besides the first cohort of roughly 700 subjects, a separate validation cohort made up of about 120 different subjects was used. The study at large found these results: Subsequent analysis determined that TCRs grouped into clusters in the first cohort also showed a tendency toward co-occurrence across the 120 or so validation repertoires, and 94% of cluster scores exceeded 0. A few of the identified cytomegalovirus-associated TCR beta chains were confirmed in vitro to be specific for cytomegalovirus antigens. The classifier was reported to diagnose cytomegalovirus status with high specificity and sensitivity in both the original cohort and the validation cohort. It was suggested by the authors that the approach could potentially be generalized to other disease states and immunological phenotypes. A total of about 180 TCR beta chains were listed by the study as associated with cytomegalovirus. All 120 or so repertoires were used to score co-occurrence in the validation cohort in a later analysis, because that analysis had no HLA typing for the cohort. While some public TCRs were present in many individuals, most TCR sequences turned up only very rarely across donors.

Library construction relied on the immunoSEQ multiplex PCR assay. The authors' pipeline ran thus. A statistical classification framework was built to diagnose cytomegalovirus status from the catalog of TCR beta chain sequences. Imported from immuneACCESS, the table was reduced by TCRdb to in-frame sequences with V and J called. These copies leave out some clones; in studies compared against another copy, an unresolved V gene accounts for under half, and the cause of the remainder is not known. That table is the source of V, J and clone size, and D and trimming were worked out from the DNA. For this sample the table gives approximately 140,000 clones, of which about 86% were detected only once. The leading ten clones occupy almost 8% of the sample. The donors belonged to the validation cohort of over a hundred subjects, which was separate from the approximately 700-subject first cohort. Relative to germline, V is 4 bases shorter and J is 15 bases shorter, with 16 bases between their ends. Measured from the cysteine to the phenylalanine, the CDR3 is 12 residues long. Only the CDR3 DNA is retained, 36 bases long and in frame from the first base. Looking up the germline V gene yields CDR1 MDHEN and CDR2 SYDVKM.

The table lists this clone with a count of one. There is no known antigen for this receptor. No much larger clonotype is one base removed from it; base qualities were not supplied. The sequence was collected from a woman aged 18-29 years in good health and CMV-seropositive. Sequenced sample: PBMCs. This chain is built from TRBV28 and TRBJ1-5, with the D segment identity uncertain. The CDR3 loop reads CASSSPLTVLHF. The nucleotide sequence reads as follows: TGTGCCAGCAGTTCACCACTAACGGTTCTGCATTTT.